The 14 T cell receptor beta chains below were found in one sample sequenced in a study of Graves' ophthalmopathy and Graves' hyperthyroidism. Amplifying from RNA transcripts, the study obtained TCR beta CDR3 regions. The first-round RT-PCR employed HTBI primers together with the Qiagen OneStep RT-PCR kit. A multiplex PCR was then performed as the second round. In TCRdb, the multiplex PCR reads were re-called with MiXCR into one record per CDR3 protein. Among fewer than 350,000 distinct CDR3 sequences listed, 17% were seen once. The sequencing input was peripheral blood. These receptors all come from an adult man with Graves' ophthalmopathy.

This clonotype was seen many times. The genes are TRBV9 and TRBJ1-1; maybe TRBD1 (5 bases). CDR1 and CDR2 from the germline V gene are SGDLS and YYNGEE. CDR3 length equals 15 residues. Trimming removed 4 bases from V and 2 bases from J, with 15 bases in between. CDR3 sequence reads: CASSPTGVLNTEAFF. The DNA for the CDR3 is TGTGCCAGCAGCCCAACGGGGGTACTTAACACTGAAGCTTTCTTT.

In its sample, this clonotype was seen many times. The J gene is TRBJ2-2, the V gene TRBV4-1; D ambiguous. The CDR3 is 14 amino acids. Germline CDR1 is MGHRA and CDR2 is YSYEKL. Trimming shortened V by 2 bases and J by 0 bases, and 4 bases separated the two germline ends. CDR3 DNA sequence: TGCGCCAGCAGCCAACAGTCGAACACCGGGGAGCTGTTTTTT. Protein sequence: CASSQQSNTGELFF.

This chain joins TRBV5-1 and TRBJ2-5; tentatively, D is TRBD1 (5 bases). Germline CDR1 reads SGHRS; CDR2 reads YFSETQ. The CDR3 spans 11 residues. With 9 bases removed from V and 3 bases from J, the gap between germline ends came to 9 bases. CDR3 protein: CAIKGEETQYF. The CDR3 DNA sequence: TGCGCCATCAAAGGGGAAGAGACCCAGTACTTC. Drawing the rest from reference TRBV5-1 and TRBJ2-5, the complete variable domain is KAGVTQTPRYLIKTRGQQVTLSCSPISGHRSVSWYQQTPGQGLQFLFEYFSETQRNKGNFPGRFSGRQFSNSRSEMNVSTLELGDSALYLCAIKGEETQYFGPGTRLLVL.

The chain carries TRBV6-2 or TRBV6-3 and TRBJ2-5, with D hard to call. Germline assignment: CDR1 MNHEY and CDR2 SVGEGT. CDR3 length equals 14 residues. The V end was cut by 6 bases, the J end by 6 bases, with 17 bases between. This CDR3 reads CASSTMASLQTQYF. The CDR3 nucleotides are TGTGCCAGCAGCACGATGGCGTCCCTACAGACCCAGTACTTC.

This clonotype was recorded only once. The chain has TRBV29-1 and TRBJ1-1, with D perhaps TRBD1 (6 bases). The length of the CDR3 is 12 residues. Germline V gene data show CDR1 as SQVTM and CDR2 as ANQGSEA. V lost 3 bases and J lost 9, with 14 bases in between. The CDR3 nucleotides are TGCAGCGTTGACCCGGATGGGGGCAAAGCTTTCTTT. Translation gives CSVDPDGGKAFF.

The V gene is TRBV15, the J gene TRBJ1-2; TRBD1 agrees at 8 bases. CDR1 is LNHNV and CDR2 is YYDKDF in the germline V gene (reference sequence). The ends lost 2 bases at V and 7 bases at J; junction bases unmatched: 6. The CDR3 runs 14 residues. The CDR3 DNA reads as TGTGCCACCAGCAGAACGGACAGGGAGAGTGGCTACACCTTC. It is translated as CATSRTDRESGYTF.

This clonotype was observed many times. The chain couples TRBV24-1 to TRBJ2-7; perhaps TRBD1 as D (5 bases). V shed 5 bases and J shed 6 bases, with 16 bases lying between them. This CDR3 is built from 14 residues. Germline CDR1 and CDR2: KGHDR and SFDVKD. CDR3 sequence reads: CATSAGHLAAEQYF. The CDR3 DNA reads TGTGCCACCAGTGCCGGACACTTGGCGGCCGAGCAGTACTTC.

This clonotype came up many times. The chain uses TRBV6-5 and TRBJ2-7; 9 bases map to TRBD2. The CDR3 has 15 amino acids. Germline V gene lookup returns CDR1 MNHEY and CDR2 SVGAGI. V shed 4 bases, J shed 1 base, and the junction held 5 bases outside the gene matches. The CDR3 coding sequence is TGTGCCAGCAGTTTAGCGGGGGCGGTTTCCTACGAGCAGTACTTC. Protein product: CASSLAGAVSYEQYF.

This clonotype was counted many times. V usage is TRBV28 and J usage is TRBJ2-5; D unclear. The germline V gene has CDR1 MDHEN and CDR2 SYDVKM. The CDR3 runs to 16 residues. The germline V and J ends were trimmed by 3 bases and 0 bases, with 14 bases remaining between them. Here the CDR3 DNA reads TGTGCCAGCAGTTTTTTGGGCAGAACAAACCAAGAGACCCAGTACTTC. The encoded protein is CASSFLGRTNQETQYF.

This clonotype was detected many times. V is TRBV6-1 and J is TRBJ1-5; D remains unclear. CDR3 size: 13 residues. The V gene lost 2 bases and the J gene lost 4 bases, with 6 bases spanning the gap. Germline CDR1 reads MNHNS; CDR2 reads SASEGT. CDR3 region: CASSEMENQPQHF. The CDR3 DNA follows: TGTGCCAGCAGTGAAATGGAAAATCAGCCCCAGCATTTT.

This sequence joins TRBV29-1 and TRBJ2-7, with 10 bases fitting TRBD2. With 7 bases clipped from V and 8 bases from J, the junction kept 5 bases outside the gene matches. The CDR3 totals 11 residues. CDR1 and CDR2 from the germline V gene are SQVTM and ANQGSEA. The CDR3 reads CSAASGSKQYF. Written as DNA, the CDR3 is TGCAGCGCTGCTAGCGGGAGTAAGCAGTACTTC.

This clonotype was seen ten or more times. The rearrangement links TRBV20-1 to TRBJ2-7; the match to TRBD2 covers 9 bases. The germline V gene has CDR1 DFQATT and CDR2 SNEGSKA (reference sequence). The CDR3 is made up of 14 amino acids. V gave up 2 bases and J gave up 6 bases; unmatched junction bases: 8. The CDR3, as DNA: TGCAGTGCTAGAACGGGGACTAGCCTCTCCGAGCAGTACTTC. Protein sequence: CSARTGTSLSEQYF.

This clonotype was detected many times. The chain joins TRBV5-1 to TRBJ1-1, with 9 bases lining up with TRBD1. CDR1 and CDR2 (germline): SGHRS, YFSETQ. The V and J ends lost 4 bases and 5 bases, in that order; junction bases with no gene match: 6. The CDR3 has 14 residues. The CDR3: CASSARTGATEAFF. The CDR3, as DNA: TGCGCCAGCAGCGCCCGGACAGGGGCAACTGAAGCTTTCTTT.

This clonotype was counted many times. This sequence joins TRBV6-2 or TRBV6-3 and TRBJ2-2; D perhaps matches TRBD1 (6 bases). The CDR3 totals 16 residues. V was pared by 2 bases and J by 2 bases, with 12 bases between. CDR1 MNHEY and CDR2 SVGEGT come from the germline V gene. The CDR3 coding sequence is TGTGCCAGCAGTTACCGTGGACAGATTAACACCGGGGAGCTGTTTTTT. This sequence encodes CASSYRGQINTGELFF.